Below, 31 T cell receptor beta chains from the same sample are listed, as sequenced in a study of post-analysis software for immune sequencing data. Study observations and caveats: Elevated frequency relative to controls characterized 4 or 5 TRBV segments in patients, TRBV5-6, TRBV5-1 and TRBV20-1 among them.

No antigen has been assigned to these receptors. Libraries were made from TCR beta cDNA, and they carried unique molecular identifiers. TCRdb redid the calling of the PCR reads with MiXCR, one entry per CDR3 protein. This table has some 260,000 distinct CDR3 sequences, 36% appearing once. The sequencing sample was made of blood. The receptors derive from a girl between 10 and 17 years old with multiple sclerosis.

The chain employs TRBV4-1 and TRBJ1-2; D possibly corresponds to TRBD1 (5 bases). CDR3 length: 17 amino acids. Germline values: CDR1 MGHRA, CDR2 YSYEKL. Deletions cut 2 bases from V and 0 bases from J, with 16 bases between. The CDR3 is CASSQPVRGAANYGYTF. The CDR3 DNA follows: TGCGCCAGCAGCCAACCAGTCCGTGGGGCGGCTAACTATGGCTACACCTTC.

This clonotype has ten or more counts. The V gene is TRBV6-5, the J gene TRBJ1-1; D not resolved. This CDR3 contains 11 residues. V lost 7 bases and J 4 bases, leaving 7 bases between the germline ends. From germline, CDR1 is MNHEY and CDR2 SVGAGI. The CDR3 bases are TGTGCCAGCAACCGGGGCACTGAAGCTTTCTTT. Amino acids: CASNRGTEAFF.

This clonotype was picked up many times. The chain recombines TRBV18 with TRBJ1-2, with a weak D call TRBD1 (5 bases). CDR1 and CDR2 from the germline V gene are KGHSH and LQKENI. V was clipped by 2 bases and J by 3 bases, with 10 bases between them. The CDR3 spans 14 residues. The CDR3 is CASSPVRGDYGYTF. The CDR3 DNA follows: TGTGCCAGCTCACCAGTTAGGGGAGACTATGGCTACACCTTC. The full variable domain, its missing parts supplied by reference TRBV18 and TRBJ1-2, is NAGVMQNPRHLVRRRGQEARLRCSPMKGHSHVYWYRQLPEEGLKFMVYLQKENIIDESGMPKERFSAEFPKEGPSILRIQQVVRGDSAAYFCASSPVRGDYGYTFGSGTRLTVV.

This clonotype was detected many times. The rearrangement joins TRBV7-6 to TRBJ2-7; D is perhaps TRBD1 (6 bases). CDR3 length equals 12 residues. The germline CDR1 and CDR2 sequences are SGHVS and FNYEAQ. V was trimmed by 2 bases and J by 7 bases, leaving 9 bases between them. CDR3 in DNA: TGTGCCAGCAGCTTAAGTCAGGGGGAGCAGTACTTC. Its translation is CASSLSQGEQYF.

This sequence joins TRBV19 and TRBJ2-4; D gene ambiguous. Germline assignment: CDR1 LNHDA and CDR2 SQIVND (reference sequence). Between the trimmed V and J ends, which lost 4 bases and 0 bases, there was a span of 10 bases. The CDR3 contains 15 residues. CDR3 amino acids: CASSKEVLAKNIQYF. DNA for the CDR3: TGTGCCAGTAGTAAGGAAGTTCTAGCCAAAAACATTCAGTACTTC.

This clonotype occurred many times. The V gene is TRBV12-3 or TRBV12-4, the J gene TRBJ1-6; D call uncertain. Deletions cut 5 bases from V and 9 bases from J, with 17 bases between. The CDR3 runs to 15 residues. The CDR3 nucleotides read TGTGCCAGCAGTCCCGAATCAGGCAGCAGTTCACCCCTCCACTTT. This codes for CASSPESGSSSPLHF.

The genes are TRBV6-1 and TRBJ2-7; 10 bases agree with TRBD2. This CDR3 comprises 17 residues. After removal of 6 bases from V and 0 bases from J, the junction contained 11 bases not matched to a gene. Germline CDR1 reads MNHNS; CDR2 reads SASEGT. This chain's CDR3 is CASRKGGLAGDSYEQYF. As DNA, the CDR3 is TGTGCCAGCAGGAAGGGTGGGCTAGCGGGAGACTCCTACGAGCAGTACTTC.

A remark on this clonotype: A much bigger clone sits one base away, suggesting this may be a read error. The chain couples TRBV9 to TRBJ2-1, with D unclear. The CDR3 runs 12 residues. Germline V CDR1 and CDR2: SGDLS, YYNGEE. Written as DNA, the CDR3 is TGTGCCAGCAGCGTAGCCTACAATGAGCGGTTCTTC. Translated, it gives CASSVAYNERFF.

This clonotype has at least ten counts. The V and J genes are TRBV6-1 and TRBJ2-1, with D hard to call. CDR1 MNHNS and CDR2 SASEGT come from the germline V gene. The CDR3 has 14 residues. V gave up 1 base and J gave up 0 bases, with 4 bases separating them. The CDR3 loop reads CASSEDSSYNEQFF. CDR3 bases: TGTGCCAGCAGTGAAGACAGCTCCTACAATGAGCAGTTCTTC.

CDR3 DNA: TGTGCCAGCTCACCGGGGGCGCGGGATCAGCCCCAGCATTTT. It yields the protein CASSPGARDQPQHF. The V and J genes are TRBV18 and TRBJ1-5; D may be TRBD1 (6 bases). The V and J ends lost 3 bases and 5 bases respectively, with 11 bases between them. The CDR3 is 14 amino acids. Germline V gene lookup returns CDR1 KGHSH and CDR2 LQKENI. Together with reference TRBV18 and TRBJ1-5, the CDR3 gives the full variable domain: NAGVMQNPRHLVRRRGQEARLRCSPMKGHSHVYWYRQLPEEGLKFMVYLQKENIIDESGMPKERFSAEFPKEGPSILRIQQVVRGDSAAYFCASSPGARDQPQHFGDGTRLSIL.

This clonotype has a handful of counts. The chain links TRBV27 to TRBJ2-2, with D perhaps TRBD1 (6 bases). Trimming took off 2 bases at V and 0 bases at J, with 7 bases between the two ends. Germline V lookup: CDR1 MNHEY, CDR2 SMNVEV (reference sequence). The CDR3 extends over 15 amino acids. CDR3 coding DNA: TGTGCCAGCAGTTTAACAGGGACGAACACCGGGGAGCTGTTTTTT. Amino acid sequence: CASSLTGTNTGELFF.

This clonotype was recorded at least ten times. The chain couples TRBV11-1 to TRBJ2-7, with D maybe TRBD1 (6 bases). CDR1 and CDR2 (germline): SGHAT, FQDESV (reference sequence). V dropped 5 bases and J dropped 6 bases, with 17 bases sitting between them. The CDR3 totals 14 residues. The CDR3 region has the DNA TGTGCCAGCAGCCCCCACCGGGACACCACCGAGCAGTACTTC. Translating it yields CASSPHRDTTEQYF.

Ten or more counts support this clonotype. The chain is built from TRBV24-1 and TRBJ1-2; 8 bases are shared with TRBD1. J was trimmed by 7 bases and V by 4 bases; bases with no gene match: 10. This CDR3 spans 15 amino acids. From germline, CDR1 is KGHDR and CDR2 SFDVKD. This CDR3 reads CATSERTGTFSGYTF. The CDR3 DNA sequence: TGTGCCACCAGTGAGAGGACAGGGACGTTTTCTGGCTACACCTTC.

This clonotype occurred many times. The chain uses TRBV7-9 and TRBJ2-1; tentatively, D is TRBD2 (5 bases). CDR3 length: 14 residues. V lost 7 bases to trimming and J lost 1 base, with 11 bases between them. CDR1 SEHNR and CDR2 FQNEAQ come from the germline V gene (reference sequence). The CDR3 bases are TGTGCCAGCATAGCGAGATCGTCCTACAATGAGCAGTTCTTC. It codes for CASIARSSYNEQFF. Together with reference TRBV7-9 and TRBJ2-1, the CDR3 gives the full variable domain: DTGVSQNPRHKITKRGQNVTFRCDPISEHNRLYWYRQTLGQGPEFLTYFQNEAQLEKSRLLSDRFSAERPKGSFSTLEIQRTEQGDSAMYLCASIARSSYNEQFFGPGTRLTVL.

The chain carries TRBV3-1 and TRBJ2-5; TRBD2 is a possible D gene (6 bases). This CDR3 is 14 amino acids long. CDR1 and CDR2 from the germline V gene are LGHDT and YNNKEL (reference sequence). Trimming stripped 0 bases from V and 9 bases from J, with 14 bases between. CDR3 nucleotide sequence: TGTGCCAGCAGCCAAGAGCCGGGAAGGGAGGCCCAGTACTTC. It encodes CASSQEPGREAQYF.

This clonotype has ten or more counts. The chain joins TRBV4-1 to TRBJ1-4; perhaps TRBD1 as D (6 bases). Germline CDR1 MGHRA, CDR2 YSYEKL. The CDR3 sequence is 17 residues long. V was trimmed by 5 bases and J by 5 bases, leaving 21 bases between them. The CDR3 DNA is TGCGCCAGCAGCTACCGGGACAACGGGGGCTTGAATGAAAAACTGTTTTTT. Protein sequence: CASSYRDNGGLNEKLFF.

This clonotype occurred many times. The J gene is TRBJ1-4, the V gene TRBV20-1; D gene ambiguous. The CDR3 has 16 amino acids. V was trimmed by 0 bases and J by 4 bases, leaving 15 bases between them. Germline CDR1 and CDR2: DFQATT and SNEGSKA (reference sequence). The CDR3 is CSARDRLLSLNEKLFF. CDR3 DNA sequence: TGCAGTGCTAGAGATCGCTTACTGAGCCTTAATGAAAAACTGTTTTTT.

The CDR3 DNA is TGCGCCAGCAGCCAAGATGAGGCGCGGGGGAGGCCAGATACGCAGTATTTT. It codes for CASSQDEARGRPDTQYF. The chain is built from TRBV4-1 and TRBJ2-3, with 7 bases identical to TRBD2. CDR3 length equals 17 residues. CDR1 is MGHRA, CDR2 YSYEKL, per germline. The J segment lost 4 bases and the V segment lost 0 bases, leaving 10 bases of the junction unmatched.

CDR3 amino acids: CASSFRTGAQGQPQHF. The DNA of the CDR3 is TGTGCCAGCAGCTTTAGGACAGGGGCCCAGGGACAGCCCCAGCATTTT. V gene TRBV7-3 combines with J gene TRBJ1-5, with 9 bases matching TRBD1. Per the germline V gene, CDR1 is SGHTA and CDR2 is FQGTGA. J gave up 7 bases and V 3 bases, and 10 bases lay outside the gene matches. The CDR3 length is 16 residues.

At least ten counts were recorded for this clonotype. The chain uses TRBV7-3 and TRBJ1-1; 7 bases map to TRBD1. The length of the CDR3 is 15 residues. Germline V CDR1 and CDR2: SGHTA, FQGTGA. Germline trimming cut 1 base from V and 6 bases from J; bases unmatched to any gene: 8. CDR3 bases: TGTGCCAGCAGCTTAAACGCACAGGGGCTCGCTGAAGCTTTCTTT. This gives the protein CASSLNAQGLAEAFF.

On this clonotype: A clone one base away is much larger, so this may be a read error. The V gene is TRBV5-1, the J gene TRBJ2-3; D is possibly TRBD1 (6 bases). Germline V gene lookup returns CDR1 SGHRS and CDR2 YFSETQ. The CDR3 covers 17 residues. The germline V and J ends were trimmed by 0 bases and 0 bases, with 14 bases remaining between them. The DNA for the CDR3 is TGCGCCAGCAGCTTGGGACAGGACCTTTATAGCACAGATACGCAGTATTTT. It encodes CASSLGQDLYSTDTQYF.

Concerning this clonotype itself: This could be a read error, since a much larger clone is one nucleotide away. The genes are TRBV7-2 and TRBJ2-1; D ambiguous. The CDR3 covers 13 residues. CDR1 is SGHTA and CDR2 is FQGNSA in the germline V gene. The CDR3 sequence is CAGSSAWANEQFF. The CDR3 DNA reads as TGTGCCGGCAGCTCCGCCTGGGCCAATGAGCAGTTCTTC.

As to this clonotype: Possible read error: a much larger clone is one base away. The chain carries TRBV14 and TRBJ1-2; D possibly corresponds to TRBD1 (5 bases). Germline V lookup: CDR1 SGHDN, CDR2 FVKESK. The CDR3 extends over 16 amino acids. CDR3 in DNA: TGTGCCGGCAGCCAAGAAGATAGGGGTACCCTCTATGGCTACACCTTC. It specifies CAGSQEDRGTLYGYTF.

The chain is built from TRBV9 and TRBJ2-1; D remains ambiguous. The CDR3 extends over 12 amino acids. V was cut by 2 bases and J by 9 bases, with 9 bases left in between. Germline CDR1 is SGDLS and CDR2 is YYNGEE. The DNA of the CDR3 is TGTGCCAGCAGCGTGGTTACGGCTGAGCAGTTCTTC. This encodes CASSVVTAEQFF. The whole variable domain, filled in from reference TRBV9 and TRBJ2-1, reads DSGVTQTPKHLITATGQRVTLRCSPRSGDLSVYWYQQSLDQGLQFLIQYYNGEERAKGNILERFSAQQFPDLHSELNLSSLELGDSALYFCASSVVTAEQFFGPGTRLTVL.

Many counts were recorded for this clonotype. The rearrangement joins TRBV29-1 to TRBJ1-1; D is undetermined. This CDR3 region has 12 residues. Germline CDR1 is SQVTM and CDR2 is ANQGSEA. The V gene lost 7 bases and the J gene lost 0 bases, with 9 bases spanning the gap. In DNA, the CDR3 is TGCAGCGGCTCCGGGATGAACACTGAAGCTTTCTTT. It is translated as CSGSGMNTEAFF.

This clonotype was counted only a few times. A clone one base away is much larger, so this may be a read error. The V call is TRBV7-2, the J call TRBJ2-7, with D hard to call. Trimming cost V 3 bases and J 7 bases, with 10 bases left between them. The CDR3 consists of 12 residues. Per germline, CDR1 SGHTA and CDR2 FQGNSA. DNA of the CDR3: TGTGCCAGCAGCTTCATGGCCGATGAGCAGTACTTC. As protein: CASSFMADEQYF.

Comments on this clonotype: This may stem from a read error, because a much larger clone lies one nucleotide away. The chain combines TRBV6-1 with TRBJ2-7, with TRBD2 matching 11 bases. Germline V gene lookup returns CDR1 MNHNS and CDR2 SASEGT. This CDR3 region has 16 residues. CDR3 in DNA: TGTGCCAGCAGTGAAGCGTTACTAGCGGGGGAGTACGGGCAGTACTTC. Its translation: CASSEALLAGEYGQYF.

As to this clonotype: This may come from a read error, since a much larger clone is one base off. The J gene is TRBJ2-1, the V gene TRBV29-1; 9 bases are shared with TRBD2. In germline, CDR1 is SQVTM, CDR2 ANQGSEA. The length of the CDR3 is 13 residues. V trimming: 4 bases; J trimming: 6 bases; junction bases outside the gene matches: 4. The CDR3 DNA is TGCAGCGTTGGCGGGAGGGCCCCCAATGAGCAGTTCTTC. Translating gives CSVGGRAPNEQFF.

The V and J genes are TRBV7-9 and TRBJ1-1; D unclear. The V end was cut by 5 bases, the J end by 2 bases, with 9 bases between. The CDR3 sequence is 13 residues long. Looked up from germline, CDR1 is SEHNR and CDR2 is FQNEAQ (reference sequence). CDR3 DNA: TGTGCCAGCAGCCCCAGCTTAAACACTGAAGCTTTCTTT. This sequence encodes CASSPSLNTEAFF.

Only a few counts were recorded for this clonotype. The chain is built from TRBV6-5 and TRBJ1-6, with D unresolved. Trimming cost V 7 bases and J 4 bases, with 11 bases left between them. Germline V gene data show CDR1 as MNHEY and CDR2 as SVGAGI. The CDR3 totals 14 residues. The CDR3 DNA reads TGTGCCAGCACACTAGGACGGTATAATTCACCCCTCCACTTT. It yields the protein CASTLGRYNSPLHF.

At least ten counts were recorded for this clonotype. This sequence joins TRBV2 and TRBJ2-3; 7 bases map to TRBD2. The CDR3 length is 17 residues. The germline V gene encodes CDR1 SNHLY and CDR2 FYNNEI. J gave up 4 bases and V 4 bases, and 14 bases lay outside the gene matches. CDR3: CASSVGTSANFADTQYF. For the CDR3, the DNA is TGTGCCAGCAGTGTTGGTACTAGCGCCAACTTCGCAGATACGCAGTATTTT.